The entry below describes one T cell receptor (beta chain). These data belong to a study of cytomegalovirus exposure and HLA in healthy donors. Per germline, CDR1 GTSNPN and CDR2 SVGIG (reference sequence). The germline V and J ends were trimmed by 0 bases and 1 base, with 9 bases remaining between them. This CDR3 contains 14 residues. Healthy bone marrow donors supplied every sample. With 60 Vbeta and 13 Jbeta primers, the PCR was carried out. TCRdb's table, derived via immunoSEQ multiplex PCR, lists solely in-frame clones and lacks some. The profile shows about 180,000 clones, around 83% of them singletons.

The rearrangement uses TRBV30 and TRBJ1-1; D is uncertain. The clonotype comes from a girl aged 2 to 9 in good health and CMV-seropositive. Sequenced: PBMCs. The CDR3 DNA reads TGTGCCTGGAGTGTATTTGGTAGGAACACTGAAGCTTTCTTT. Protein: CAWSVFGRNTEAFF.